A selection of T cell receptor beta chains follows, all from one sample in a study of CD8 T cells in Susac syndrome. Using its own MiXCR run on the immunoSEQ multiplex PCR reads, TCRdb lists one record per CDR3 protein. The sample has 200,000 to 250,000 distinct CDR3 sequences, about 94% seen once; the top ten hold over 0.15%. Sequences were obtained from CD4+ T cells from PBMCs. These receptors originate from a human donor with Susac syndrome. The CDR3 runs from the conserved cysteine through the conserved F or W. Fields, in order: D gene, J gene, V gene, clone size, CDR3 DNA, CDR3 protein. D genes are given only for firm matches. Expanded clones are given a class, and other clones once, few, many or no size at all.

NA | TRBJ1-2 | TRBV4-3 | NA | TGCGCCAGCAGCCCCACTGGGGGTACAGGCAACTATGGCTACACCTTC | CASSPTGGTGNYGYTF
NA | TRBJ2-1 | TRBV29-1 | NA | TGCAGCGCGGACCGGGACATCTACAATGAGCAGTTCTTC | CSADRDIYNEQFF
NA | TRBJ2-2 | TRBV9 | NA | TGTGCCAGCAGCGTAGTTGGGTCCCCGGGGGAGCTGTTTTTT | CASSVVGSPGELFF
NA | TRBJ2-3 | TRBV20-1 | NA | TGCAGTGCTAGAGATTCGGCTAGGGCTAGCACAGATACGCAGTATTTT | CSARDSARASTDTQYF
NA | TRBJ1-3 | TRBV27 | NA | TGTGCCAGCAGTGGAGGACCGGGAAACACCATATATTTT | CASSGGPGNTIYF
NA | TRBJ1-4 | TRBV29-1 | NA | TGCAGCGTCCTTACAGGGCCTAATGAAAAACTGTTTTTT | CSVLTGPNEKLFF
NA | TRBJ2-3 | TRBV18 | NA | TGTGCCAGCTCCCTGAATGGCGGGATCTCAGATACGCAGTATTTT | CASSLNGGISDTQYF
TRBD1 | TRBJ1-1 | TRBV6-2/TRBV6-3 | once | TGTGCCAGCAGGTTCGGACAGGGCGTGAACACTGAAGCTTTCTTT | CASRFGQGVNTEAFF
TRBD1 | TRBJ1-6 | TRBV20-1 | NA | TGCAGTGCTACGAACGCCGGGACAGGGAGTTCACCCCTCCACTTT | CSATNAGTGSSPLHF
TRBD2 | TRBJ2-1 | TRBV29-1 | once | TGCAGCGTTTTTAGCGGGGGGGCCTTCAATGAGCAGTTCTTC | CSVFSGGAFNEQFF
NA | TRBJ1-2 | TRBV25-1 | NA | TGTGCCAGCAGGCCCCCGGGGGACAACGGCTACACCTTC | CASRPPGDNGYTF
TRBD1 | TRBJ1-6 | TRBV7-8 | NA | TGTGCCAGCAGCTCTCGGGACAGGGGGCCTTCACCCCTCCACTTT | CASSSRDRGPSPLHF
TRBD1 | TRBJ2-1 | TRBV19 | NA | TGTGCCAGTAGTGTGGACAGGGGGCGGAGTGAGCAGTTCTTC | CASSVDRGRSEQFF
NA | TRBJ1-4 | TRBV9 | NA | TGTGCCAGCAGCCCAGACTCCGGTGATGAAAAACTGTTTTTT | CASSPDSGDEKLFF
NA | TRBJ2-3 | TRBV10-1 | NA | TGCGCCAGCATCCGGGCAGATACGCAGTATTTT | CASIRADTQYF
NA | TRBJ2-1 | TRBV4-3 | NA | TGCGCCAGCAGCCAAGAAGGACAGTCTTACTCCTACAATGAGCAGTTCTTC | CASSQEGQSYSYNEQFF
NA | TRBJ1-2 | TRBV20-1 | NA | TGCAGTGCTAGAGAACCAGGGAGGCCTAACTATGGCTACACCTTC | CSAREPGRPNYGYTF
NA | TRBJ1-1 | TRBV29-1 | NA | TGCAGCGTCTCCCAGTGGAACACTGAAGCTTTCTTT | CSVSQWNTEAFF
TRBD1 | TRBJ1-5 | TRBV11-2 | NA | TGTGCCAGCAGCTCATCGACAGGGGTAGGTCAGCCCCAGCATTTT | CASSSSTGVGQPQHF
TRBD1 | TRBJ1-6 | TRBV15 | NA | TGTGCCACCAGCAGAGAGGGACAGGGGCCACCCCTCCACTTT | CATSREGQGPPLHF
TRBD1 | TRBJ1-5 | TRBV20-1 | NA | TGCAGTGCTGGACAGGGTGTGAACAATCAGCCCCAGCATTTT | CSAGQGVNNQPQHF
NA | TRBJ1-2 | TRBV28 | NA | TGTGCCAGCAGTTTCGGCGACAGGACGACCTATGGCTACACCTTC | CASSFGDRTTYGYTF
NA | TRBJ1-5 | TRBV5-6 | NA | TGTGCCAGCAGCACCTACGGGGCGGGCCCTAGCAATCAGCCCCAGCATTTT | CASSTYGAGPSNQPQHF
NA | TRBJ2-5 | TRBV5-1 | NA | TGCGCCAGCTGCTTTTCAGGGGAAGAGACCCAGTACTTC | CASCFSGEETQYF
TRBD1 | TRBJ1-1 | TRBV7-9 | NA | TGTGCCAGCAGCTTGCCCGGGGGACAGTTGAACACTGAAGCTTTCTTT | CASSLPGGQLNTEAFF
NA | TRBJ1-6 | TRBV6-4 | NA | TGTGCCAGCAGTGACCGGGGAGGCGGCTCACCCCTCCACTTT | CASSDRGGGSPLHF